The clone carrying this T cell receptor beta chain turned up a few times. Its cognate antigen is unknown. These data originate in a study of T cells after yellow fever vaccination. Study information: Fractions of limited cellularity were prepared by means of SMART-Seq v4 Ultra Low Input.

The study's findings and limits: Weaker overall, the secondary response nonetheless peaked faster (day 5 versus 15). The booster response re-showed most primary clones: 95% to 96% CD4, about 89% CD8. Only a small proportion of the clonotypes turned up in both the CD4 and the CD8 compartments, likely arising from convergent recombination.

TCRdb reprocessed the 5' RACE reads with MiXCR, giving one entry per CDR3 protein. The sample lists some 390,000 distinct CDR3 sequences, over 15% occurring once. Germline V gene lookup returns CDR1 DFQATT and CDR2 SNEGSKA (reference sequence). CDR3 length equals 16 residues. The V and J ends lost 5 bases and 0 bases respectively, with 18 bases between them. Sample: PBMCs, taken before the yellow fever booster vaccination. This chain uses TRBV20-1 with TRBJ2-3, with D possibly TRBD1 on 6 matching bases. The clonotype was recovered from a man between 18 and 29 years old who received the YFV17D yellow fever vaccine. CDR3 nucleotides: TGCAGTGCTCCCAACCGAAACAGGGAGAGCACAGATACGCAGTATTTT. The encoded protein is CSAPNRNRESTDTQYF.